This T cell receptor (beta chain) was recovered during a study of blood T cell repertoires in COVID-19. After removal of 4 bases from V and 7 bases from J, the junction contained 6 bases not matched to a gene. The CDR3 totals 15 residues. The V gene's germline CDR1 is SGHRS and CDR2 YFSETQ. Clones were read by immunoSEQ multiplex PCR, and TCRdb kept only the in-frame ones, dropping some. The sample lists some 140,000 clones, over 60% occurring once. The TCR originated in a man older than 75 with acute or convalescent COVID-19. The specimen sequenced was peripheral blood. V gene TRBV5-1 combines with J gene TRBJ1-4, with 11 bases matching TRBD1. The CDR3 is CASSPGQGAAEKLFF. The CDR3 bases are TGCGCCAGCAGCCCCGGACAGGGGGCGGCTGAAAAACTGTTTTTT.